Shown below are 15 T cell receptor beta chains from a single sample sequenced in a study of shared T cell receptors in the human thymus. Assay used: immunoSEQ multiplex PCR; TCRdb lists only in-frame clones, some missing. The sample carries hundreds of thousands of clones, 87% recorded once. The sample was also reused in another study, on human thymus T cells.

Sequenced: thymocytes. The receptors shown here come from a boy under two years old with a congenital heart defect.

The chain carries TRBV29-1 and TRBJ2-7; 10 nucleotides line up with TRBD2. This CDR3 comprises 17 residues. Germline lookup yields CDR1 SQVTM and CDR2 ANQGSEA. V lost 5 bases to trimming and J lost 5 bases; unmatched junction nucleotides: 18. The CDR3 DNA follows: TGCAGCGTTATTGGGCTAGCGGGGGACAAAATGGTCGACGAGCAGTACTTC. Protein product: CSVIGLAGDKMVDEQYF.

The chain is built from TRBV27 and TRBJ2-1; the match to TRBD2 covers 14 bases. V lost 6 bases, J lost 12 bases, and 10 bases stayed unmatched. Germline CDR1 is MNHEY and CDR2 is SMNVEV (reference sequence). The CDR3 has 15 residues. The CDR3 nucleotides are TGTGCCAGCAGCAGGACTAGCGGGAGGCTCGTTCCGCAGTTCTTC. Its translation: CASSRTSGRLVPQFF.

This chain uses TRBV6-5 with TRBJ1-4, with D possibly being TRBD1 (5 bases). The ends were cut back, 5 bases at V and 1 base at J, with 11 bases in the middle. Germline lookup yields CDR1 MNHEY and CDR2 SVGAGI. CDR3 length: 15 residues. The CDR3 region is CASSPLDRTNEKLFF. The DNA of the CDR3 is TGTGCCAGCAGTCCACTCGACAGAACTAATGAAAAACTGTTTTTT.

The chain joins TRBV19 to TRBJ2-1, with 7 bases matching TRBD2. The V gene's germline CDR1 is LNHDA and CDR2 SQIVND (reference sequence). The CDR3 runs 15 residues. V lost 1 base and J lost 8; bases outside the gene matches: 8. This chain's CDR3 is CASSIVGGGPHEQFF. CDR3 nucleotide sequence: TGTGCCAGTAGTATAGTTGGGGGAGGGCCTCATGAGCAGTTCTTC.

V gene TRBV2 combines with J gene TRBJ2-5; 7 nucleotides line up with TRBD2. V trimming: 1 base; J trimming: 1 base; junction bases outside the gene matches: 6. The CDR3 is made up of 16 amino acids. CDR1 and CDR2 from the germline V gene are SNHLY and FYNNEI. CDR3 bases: TGTGCCAGCAGTGAAGGGACTAGGTACTCCCAAGAGACCCAGTACTTC. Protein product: CASSEGTRYSQETQYF.

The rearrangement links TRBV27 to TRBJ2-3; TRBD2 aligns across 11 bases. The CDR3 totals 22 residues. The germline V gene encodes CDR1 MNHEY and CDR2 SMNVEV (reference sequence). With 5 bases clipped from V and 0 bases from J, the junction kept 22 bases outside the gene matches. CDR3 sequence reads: CASSPRITGEVTSGASTDTQYF. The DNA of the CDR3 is TGTGCCAGCAGTCCGAGAATAACAGGGGAGGTGACTAGCGGGGCTAGCACAGATACGCAGTATTTT.

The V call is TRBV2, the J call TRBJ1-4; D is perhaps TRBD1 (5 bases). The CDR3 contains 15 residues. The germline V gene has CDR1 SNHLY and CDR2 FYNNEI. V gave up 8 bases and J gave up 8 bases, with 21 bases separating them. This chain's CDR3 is CASRNSGGEEEKLFF. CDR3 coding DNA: TGTGCCAGCCGAAACTCCGGAGGGGAAGAAGAAAAACTGTTTTTT.

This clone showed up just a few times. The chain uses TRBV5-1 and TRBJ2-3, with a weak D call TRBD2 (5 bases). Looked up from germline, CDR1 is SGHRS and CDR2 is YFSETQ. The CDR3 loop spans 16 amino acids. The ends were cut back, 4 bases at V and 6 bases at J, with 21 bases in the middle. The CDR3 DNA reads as TGCGCCAGCAGCCCCCTGGGCGGGCCCCAAATGGATACGCAGTATTTT. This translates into CASSPLGGPQMDTQYF.

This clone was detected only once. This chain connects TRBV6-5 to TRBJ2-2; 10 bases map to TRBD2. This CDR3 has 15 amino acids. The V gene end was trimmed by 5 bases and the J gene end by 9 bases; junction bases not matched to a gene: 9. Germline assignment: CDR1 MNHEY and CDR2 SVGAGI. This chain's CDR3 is CASSRIAGGSRELFF. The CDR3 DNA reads TGTGCCAGCAGTCGTATAGCGGGAGGTTCCCGGGAGCTGTTTTTT.

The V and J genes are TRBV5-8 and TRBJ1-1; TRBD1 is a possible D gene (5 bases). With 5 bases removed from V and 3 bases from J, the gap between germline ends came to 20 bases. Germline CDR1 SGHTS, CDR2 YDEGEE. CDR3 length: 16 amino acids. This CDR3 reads CASSLRDLNEDTEAFF. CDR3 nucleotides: TGTGCCAGCAGTCTCCGGGACTTAAATGAGGACACTGAAGCTTTCTTT.

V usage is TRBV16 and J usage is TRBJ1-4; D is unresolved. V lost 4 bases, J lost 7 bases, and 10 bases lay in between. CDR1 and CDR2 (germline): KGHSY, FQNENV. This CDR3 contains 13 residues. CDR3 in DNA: TGTGCCAGCAGCCCTCCGGGTTTTGAAAAACTGTTTTTT. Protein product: CASSPPGFEKLFF.

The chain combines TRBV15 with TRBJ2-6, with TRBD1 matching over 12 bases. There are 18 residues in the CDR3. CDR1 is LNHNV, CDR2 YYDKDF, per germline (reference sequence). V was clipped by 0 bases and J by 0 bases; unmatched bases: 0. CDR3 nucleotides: TGTGCCACCAGCAGAGAGGGACAGGGGGCCTCTGGGGCCAACGTCCTGACTTTC. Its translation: CATSREGQGASGANVLTF.

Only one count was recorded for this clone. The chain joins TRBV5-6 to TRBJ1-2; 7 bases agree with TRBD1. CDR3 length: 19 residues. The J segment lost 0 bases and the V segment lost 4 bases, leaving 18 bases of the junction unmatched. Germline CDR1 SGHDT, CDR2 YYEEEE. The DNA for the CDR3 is TGTGCCAGCAGCGAAAATATATACAGGGGCCGAAAGTCTAACTATGGCTACACCTTC. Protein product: CASSENIYRGRKSNYGYTF.

The CDR3 reads CASSFVGRGSSMSSYNEQFF. CDR3 nucleotide sequence: TGTGCCAGCAGCTTTGTGGGGAGGGGCAGCTCAATGAGCTCCTACAATGAGCAGTTCTTC. The V and J genes are TRBV5-4 and TRBJ2-1; TRBD2 agrees at 7 bases. After removal of 2 bases from V and 0 bases from J, the junction contained 17 bases not matched to a gene. The CDR3 extends over 20 amino acids. From germline, CDR1 is SGHNT and CDR2 YYREEE (reference sequence).

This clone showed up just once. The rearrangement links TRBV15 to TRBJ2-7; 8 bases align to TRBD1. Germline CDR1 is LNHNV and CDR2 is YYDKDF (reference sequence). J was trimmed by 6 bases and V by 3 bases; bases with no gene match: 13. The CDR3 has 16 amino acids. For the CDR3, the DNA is TGTGCCACCAGCAGCCACCTAGGACAGGGACTCTGCGAGCAGTACTTC. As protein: CATSSHLGQGLCEQYF.